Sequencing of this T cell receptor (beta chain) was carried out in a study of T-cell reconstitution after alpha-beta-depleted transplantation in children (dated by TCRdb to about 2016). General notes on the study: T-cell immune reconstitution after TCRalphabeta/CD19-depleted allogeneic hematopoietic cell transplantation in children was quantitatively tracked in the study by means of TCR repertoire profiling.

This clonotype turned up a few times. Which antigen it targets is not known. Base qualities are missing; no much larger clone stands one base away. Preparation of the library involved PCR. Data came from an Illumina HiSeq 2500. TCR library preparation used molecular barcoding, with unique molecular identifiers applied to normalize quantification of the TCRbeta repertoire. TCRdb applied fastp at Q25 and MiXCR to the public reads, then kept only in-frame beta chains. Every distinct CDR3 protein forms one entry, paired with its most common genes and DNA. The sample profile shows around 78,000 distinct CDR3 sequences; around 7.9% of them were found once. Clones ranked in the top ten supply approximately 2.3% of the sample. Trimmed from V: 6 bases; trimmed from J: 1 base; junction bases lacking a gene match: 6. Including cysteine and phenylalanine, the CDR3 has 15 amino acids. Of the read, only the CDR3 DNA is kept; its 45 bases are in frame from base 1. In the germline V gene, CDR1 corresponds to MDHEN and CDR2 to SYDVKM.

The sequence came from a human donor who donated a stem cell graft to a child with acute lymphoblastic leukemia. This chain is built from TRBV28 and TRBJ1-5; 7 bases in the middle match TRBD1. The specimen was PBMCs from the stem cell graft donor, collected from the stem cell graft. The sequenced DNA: TGTGCCAGCAGCCCAGACAGGGCCAGCAATCAGCCCCAGCATTTT. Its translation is CASSPDRASNQPQHF.